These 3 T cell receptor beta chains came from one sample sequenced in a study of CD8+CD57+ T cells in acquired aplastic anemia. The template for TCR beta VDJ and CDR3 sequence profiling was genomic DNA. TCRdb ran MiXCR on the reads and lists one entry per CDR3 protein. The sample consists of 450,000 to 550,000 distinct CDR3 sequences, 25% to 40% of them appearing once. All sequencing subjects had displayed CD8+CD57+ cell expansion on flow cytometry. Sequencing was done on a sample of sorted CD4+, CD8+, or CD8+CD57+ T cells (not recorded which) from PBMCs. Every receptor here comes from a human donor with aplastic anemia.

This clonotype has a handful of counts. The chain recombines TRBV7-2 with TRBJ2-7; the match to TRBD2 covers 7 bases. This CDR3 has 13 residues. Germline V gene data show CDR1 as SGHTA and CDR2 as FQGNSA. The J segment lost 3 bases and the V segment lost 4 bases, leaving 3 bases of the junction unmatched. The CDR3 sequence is CASSWLAVYEQYF. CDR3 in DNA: TGTGCCAGCAGCTGGCTAGCGGTCTACGAGCAGTACTTC.

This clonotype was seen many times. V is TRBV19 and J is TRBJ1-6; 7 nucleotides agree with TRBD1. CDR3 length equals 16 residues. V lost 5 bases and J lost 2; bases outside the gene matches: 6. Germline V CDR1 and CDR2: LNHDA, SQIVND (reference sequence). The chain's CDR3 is CASSPYRGTYNSPLHF. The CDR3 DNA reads TGTGCCAGTAGTCCATACAGGGGCACCTATAATTCACCCCTCCACTTT. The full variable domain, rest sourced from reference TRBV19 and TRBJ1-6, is DGGITQSPKYLFRKEGQNVTLSCEQNLNHDAMYWYRQDPGQGLRLIYYSQIVNDFQKGDIAEGYSVSREKKESFPLTVTSAQKNPTAFYLCASSPYRGTYNSPLHFGNGTRLTVT.

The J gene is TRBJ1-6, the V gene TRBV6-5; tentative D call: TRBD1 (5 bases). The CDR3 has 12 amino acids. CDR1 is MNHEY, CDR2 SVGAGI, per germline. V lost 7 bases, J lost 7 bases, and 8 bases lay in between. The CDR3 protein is CASKGRNSPLHF. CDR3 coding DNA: TGTGCCAGCAAGGGGAGGAATTCACCCCTCCACTTT.